Listed here are 26 T cell receptor beta chains from one sample, sequenced in a study of beta chain features in type 1 diabetes. The study reverse transcribed the entire isolated RNA, so it sequenced expressed TCRB transcripts. Some clones are missing from TCRdb's copy, which holds only in-frame ones; the method was immunoSEQ multiplex PCR. The sample lists 240,000 or so clones; roughly 14% were seen once. Their antigens are not known. Broader study findings: All four CD4+ subsets of Type 1 diabetes patients contained TCRB CDR3s that were moderately but significantly shorter.

Sequencing was carried out using naive CD4+ T cells from blood. All receptors derive from a man aged 30 to 39 with type 1 diabetes.

This clone was observed a handful of times. The chain links TRBV7-6 to TRBJ2-5; 12 bases fit TRBD1. This CDR3 spans 16 amino acids. The ends lost 2 bases at V and 5 bases at J; junction bases unmatched: 6. The V gene's germline CDR1 is SGHVS and CDR2 FNYEAQ. In DNA, the CDR3 is TGTGCCAGCAGCTTACCAGGGACAGGGGGCCGGGAGACCCAGTACTTC. Translating gives CASSLPGTGGRETQYF.

There are a few counts of this clone. The genes are TRBV2 and TRBJ2-1; TRBD1 agrees at 7 bases. The CDR3 runs 14 residues. V was pared by 8 bases and J by 0 bases, with 4 bases of the junction left unmatched. Germline V gene data show CDR1 as SNHLY and CDR2 as FYNNEI. The CDR3 sequence: CASWGQSSYNEQFF. As DNA, the CDR3 is TGTGCCAGCTGGGGACAGAGCTCCTACAATGAGCAGTTCTTC.

This clone was seen a handful of times. The rearrangement uses TRBV4-2 and TRBJ1-5; D remains ambiguous. V lost 0 bases to trimming and J lost 3 bases, with 12 bases between them. The CDR3 runs to 16 residues. The germline V gene encodes CDR1 LGHNA and CDR2 YNFKEQ. The CDR3 reads CASSQEVTQSNQPQHF. CDR3 coding DNA: TGTGCCAGCAGCCAAGAAGTCACTCAATCCAATCAGCCCCAGCATTTT.

This chain joins TRBV10-3 and TRBJ2-3; TRBD2 agrees at 11 bases. This CDR3 region has 14 residues. V dropped 11 bases and J dropped 6; count of bases not matched to a gene: 10. From germline, CDR1 is ENHRY and CDR2 SYGVKD. The CDR3 DNA sequence: TGTGCCGCAAAGGGACTAGCGGTAGCGGATACGCAGTATTTT. The encoded protein is CAAKGLAVADTQYF.

This clone was recorded a few times. The rearrangement uses TRBV5-4 and TRBJ2-4; 7 positions agree with TRBD1. This CDR3 is 16 amino acids long. V dropped 4 bases and J dropped 1; count of bases not matched to a gene: 8. The germline gives CDR1 SGHNT, CDR2 YYREEE (reference sequence). CDR3 sequence (DNA): TGTGCCAGCAGCAAAACAGGGGATTCGGCCAAAAACATTCAGTACTTC. Translation: CASSKTGDSAKNIQYF.

The chain has TRBV14 and TRBJ2-7; the match to TRBD2 covers 10 bases. Germline loops: CDR1 SGHDN, CDR2 FVKESK. This CDR3 comprises 16 residues. The V and J ends lost 1 base and 3 bases, in that order; junction bases with no gene match: 6. The CDR3 here is CASSQVGASGSYEQYF. CDR3 coding DNA: TGTGCCAGCAGCCAAGTCGGAGCTAGCGGGAGCTACGAGCAGTACTTC. The full variable domain, rest sourced from reference TRBV14 and TRBJ2-7, is EAGVTQFPSHSVIEKGQTVTLRCDPISGHDNLYWYRRVMGKEIKFLLHFVKESKQDESGMPNNRFLAERTGGTYSTLKVQPAELEDSGVYFCASSQVGASGSYEQYFGPGTRLTVT.

This clone was observed a few times. For the CDR3, the DNA is TGTGCCTGGAGGACCATCGGGACTGGGCTCTACGAGCAGTACTTC. This sequence encodes CAWRTIGTGLYEQYF. V is TRBV30 and J is TRBJ2-7, with TRBD2 as a possible D gene (6 bases). The V and J ends lost 3 bases and 3 bases respectively, with 18 bases between them. Germline V CDR1 and CDR2: GTSNPN, SVGIG (reference sequence). The CDR3 sequence is 15 residues long.

This clone was observed a few times. The genes are TRBV4-1 and TRBJ2-1; D perhaps matches TRBD2 (6 bases). The V gene lost 5 bases and the J gene lost 2 bases, with 13 bases spanning the gap. This CDR3 region has 15 residues. Germline loops: CDR1 MGHRA, CDR2 YSYEKL. CDR3 DNA sequence: TGCGCCAGCAGCGGTCGACTAGTTACCTACAATGAGCAGTTCTTC. Protein sequence: CASSGRLVTYNEQFF.

J is TRBJ1-1 and V is TRBV11-2; maybe TRBD1 (5 bases). The V gene's germline CDR1 is SGHAT and CDR2 FQNNGV. Between the trimmed V and J ends, which lost 5 bases and 11 bases, there was a span of 15 bases. The CDR3 sequence is 12 residues long. The CDR3 region has the DNA TGTGCCAGCAGCGCCGGGACTGCCGACGCTTTCTTT. Its translation: CASSAGTADAFF.

This clone has a handful of counts. The V and J genes are TRBV6-6 and TRBJ2-7, with 7 nucleotides matching TRBD1. The V segment lost 5 bases and the J segment 3 bases; nucleotides outside the gene matches: 7. This CDR3 spans 14 amino acids. Germline loops: CDR1 MNHNY, CDR2 SVGAGI (reference sequence). The CDR3 protein is CASSGPGTVYEQYF. CDR3 sequence (DNA): TGTGCCAGCAGTGGACCCGGGACAGTCTACGAGCAGTACTTC.

This clone occurred a few times. V and J are TRBV18 and TRBJ1-5, with 7 bases aligning to TRBD1. J gave up 3 bases and V 3 bases, and 8 bases lay outside the gene matches. From germline, CDR1 is KGHSH and CDR2 LQKENI. This CDR3 spans 16 amino acids. The DNA for the CDR3 is TGTGCCAGCTCACCCTCCGGGACAGATAACAATCAGCCCCAGCATTTT. Translated, it gives CASSPSGTDNNQPQHF.

This clone was observed a few times. V and J are TRBV19 and TRBJ2-7, with D possibly TRBD1 on 6 matching bases. Germline V gene sequence: CDR1 LNHDA, CDR2 SQIVND (reference sequence). CDR3 length: 13 residues. V lost 5 bases, J lost 2 bases, and 10 bases lay in between. The chain's CDR3 is CASSVTGTYEQYF. DNA for the CDR3: TGTGCCAGTAGTGTGACAGGCACCTACGAGCAGTACTTC.

V gene TRBV6-1 combines with J gene TRBJ1-1; no clear D gene. Trimming took off 7 bases at V and 3 bases at J, with 12 bases between the two ends. CDR3 length equals 13 residues. Germline CDR1 reads MNHNS; CDR2 reads SASEGT. The CDR3 DNA is TGTGCCAGCACGAGGGTAAGGGACACTGAAGCTTTCTTT. Residues: CASTRVRDTEAFF.

The gene calls are TRBV9 and TRBJ2-7; a possible D gene is TRBD1 (5 bases). The CDR3 has 14 residues. The germline V and J ends were trimmed by 4 bases and 3 bases, with 14 bases remaining between them. CDR1 is SGDLS and CDR2 is YYNGEE in the germline V gene. In nucleotides, the CDR3 is TGTGCCAGCAGCACCCGACCAGACAGCTACGAGCAGTACTTC. It encodes CASSTRPDSYEQYF.

This clone was picked up a small number of times. DNA of the CDR3: TGTGCCTCTGGGGACAGGGCTAGCGGCTACACCTTC. It codes for CASGDRASGYTF. The chain is built from TRBV19 and TRBJ1-2; TRBD1 matches 9 bases. Trimming removed 11 bases from V and 8 bases from J; junction bases left unmatched: 9. Looked up from germline, CDR1 is LNHDA and CDR2 is SQIVND (reference sequence). The CDR3 spans 12 residues.

In this sample, this clone turned up a few times. The V gene is TRBV7-9, the J gene TRBJ2-1; TRBD1 matches 9 bases. The J segment lost 6 bases and the V segment lost 7 bases, leaving 4 bases of the junction unmatched. CDR1 and CDR2 (germline): SEHNR, FQNEAQ (reference sequence). The CDR3 totals 13 residues. The DNA for the CDR3 is TGTGCCAGCACGTGGGACAGGGCCAATGAGCAGTTCTTC. Protein: CASTWDRANEQFF. Variable domain in full (rest from reference TRBV7-9 and TRBJ2-1): DTGVSQNPRHKITKRGQNVTFRCDPISEHNRLYWYRQTLGQGPEFLTYFQNEAQLEKSRLLSDRFSAERPKGSFSTLEIQRTEQGDSAMYLCASTWDRANEQFFGPGTRLTVL.

Only a few counts were recorded for this clone. The rearrangement uses TRBV19 and TRBJ2-3; a weak D match, TRBD1 (5 bases). V lost 5 bases to trimming and J lost 1 base, with 13 bases between them. CDR3 length equals 15 residues. Germline CDR1 is LNHDA and CDR2 is SQIVND (reference sequence). The CDR3 sequence: CASSVQGGGTDTQYF. The DNA for the CDR3 is TGTGCCAGTAGTGTCCAGGGTGGGGGCACAGATACGCAGTATTTT.

The chain employs TRBV5-4 and TRBJ2-3, with D uncertain. This CDR3 region has 15 residues. V was pared by 4 bases and J by 0 bases, with 12 bases between. Germline V CDR1 and CDR2: SGHNT, YYREEE (reference sequence). CDR3 nucleotides: TGTGCCAGCAGCCCCCGAGGCCCTAGCACAGATACGCAGTATTTT. Protein: CASSPRGPSTDTQYF.

This clone appeared a single time. The chain has TRBV14 and TRBJ1-2, with 8 bases that match TRBD1. CDR3 length: 13 amino acids. Germline V CDR1 and CDR2: SGHDN, FVKESK. The V segment lost 4 bases and the J segment 7 bases; nucleotides outside the gene matches: 5. DNA of the CDR3: TGTGCCAGCAGCCCCCGGACAGGGTCTGGCTACACCTTC. Its translation: CASSPRTGSGYTF.

This chain links TRBV7-9 with TRBJ1-2; a weak D match, TRBD1 (6 bases). Trimming shortened V by 6 bases and J by 7 bases, and 18 bases separated the two germline ends. In germline, CDR1 is SEHNR, CDR2 FQNEAQ (reference sequence). The CDR3 has 14 amino acids. CDR3 amino acids: CASSGGQTRAGYTF. CDR3 DNA: TGTGCCAGCAGTGGGGGCCAAACCCGGGCTGGCTACACCTTC.

The chain joins TRBV25-1 to TRBJ1-1, with a possible D match to TRBD1 (6 bases). The V end lost 3 bases, the J end lost 5 bases, and 10 bases lay between the germline ends. This CDR3 is 13 amino acids long. CDR1 is MGHDK and CDR2 is SYGVNS in the germline V gene. CDR3 nucleotides: TGTGCCAGCAGTGAGAACAGGGAAACTGAAGCTTTCTTT. Its protein is CASSENRETEAFF.

This clone was seen only a few times. The chain is built from TRBV2 and TRBJ2-7, with 7 bases that match TRBD1. V shed 4 bases, J shed 4 bases, and the junction held 7 bases outside the gene matches. This CDR3 has 14 residues. In germline, CDR1 is SNHLY, CDR2 FYNNEI. CDR3 region: CASSGQGTGYEQYF. CDR3 in DNA: TGTGCCAGCAGTGGACAGGGAACGGGGTACGAGCAGTACTTC. Full variable domain (rest looked up from reference TRBV2 and TRBJ2-7): EPEVTQTPSHQVTQMGQEVILRCVPISNHLYFYWYRQILGQKVEFLVSFYNNEISEKSEIFDDQFSVERPDGSNFTLKIRSTKLEDSAMYFCASSGQGTGYEQYFGPGTRLTVT.

Only a few counts were recorded for this clone. This chain uses TRBV19 with TRBJ1-2; 7 bases are shared with TRBD1. Losses at the gene ends were 6 bases for V and 0 bases for J; bases not matched to a gene: 10. The germline CDR1 and CDR2 sequences are LNHDA and SQIVND (reference sequence). CDR3 length: 16 residues. The CDR3 nucleotides are TGTGCCAGTAGCGTAGGGGGGACAGCAGCTAACTATGGCTACACCTTC. It is translated as CASSVGGTAANYGYTF.

This clone was recorded a few times. Other nucleotide sequences from this sample produce the same CDR3. V usage is TRBV20-1 and J usage is TRBJ2-3; D uncertain. V was trimmed by 0 bases and J by 5 bases, leaving 3 bases between them. There are 11 residues in the CDR3. Germline V CDR1 and CDR2: DFQATT, SNEGSKA (reference sequence). CDR3 amino acids: CSARDRDTQYF. The CDR3 coding sequence is TGCAGTGCTAGAGATCGAGATACGCAGTATTTT.

The rearrangement joins TRBV6-5 to TRBJ1-5; TRBD1 matches 9 bases. The V gene's germline CDR1 is MNHEY and CDR2 SVGAGI. This CDR3 region has 13 residues. V lost 6 bases to trimming and J lost 11 bases; unmatched junction nucleotides: 8. This CDR3 is CASRPTGTGTQHF. The CDR3 region has the DNA TGTGCCAGCAGACCCACAGGGACAGGGACCCAGCATTTT.

This clone appeared a few times. The chain links TRBV29-1 to TRBJ1-3, with D uncertain. CDR1 and CDR2 (germline): SQVTM, ANQGSEA. Trimming pared 4 bases from V and 4 bases from J, leaving 8 bases between. The CDR3 is 12 amino acids. The CDR3 sequence: CSVVRSGNTIYF. The CDR3 DNA is TGCAGCGTTGTGCGTTCCGGAAACACCATATATTTT.